The clone carrying this T cell receptor beta chain was detected only a few times. Antigen: not known. The CDR3 length is 13 residues. Trimming removed 2 bases at V and 5 bases at J, with 7 bases between. The sample originates from a study of vaccination effects on CD4 cells after COVID-19. Culture lasted 10 days before CD4+ T cell isolation. Two-dose BNT162b2 or mRNA-1273 vaccination was given to participants. The healthy vaccine recipients, who had no prior SARS-CoV-2 infection, showed negative nucleocapsid antibodies. Fresh IL-2-containing medium replaced half the medium on days 3 and 7. Clones were read by immunoSEQ multiplex PCR, and TCRdb kept only the in-frame ones, dropping some. The table records 7,500 to 10,000 clones, around 74% of them present only once.

Here the sequenced sample was CD4+ T cells from PBMCs cultured without peptide, taken after COVID-19 vaccination. The sequence derives from a human donor who received a COVID-19 vaccine. This sequence joins TRBV12-3 or TRBV12-4 and TRBJ1-5; D perhaps matches TRBD1 (5 bases). CDR3 protein: CASSLQGHQPQHF. CDR3 nucleotide sequence: TGTGCCAGCAGTTTACAGGGCCATCAGCCCCAGCATTTT.